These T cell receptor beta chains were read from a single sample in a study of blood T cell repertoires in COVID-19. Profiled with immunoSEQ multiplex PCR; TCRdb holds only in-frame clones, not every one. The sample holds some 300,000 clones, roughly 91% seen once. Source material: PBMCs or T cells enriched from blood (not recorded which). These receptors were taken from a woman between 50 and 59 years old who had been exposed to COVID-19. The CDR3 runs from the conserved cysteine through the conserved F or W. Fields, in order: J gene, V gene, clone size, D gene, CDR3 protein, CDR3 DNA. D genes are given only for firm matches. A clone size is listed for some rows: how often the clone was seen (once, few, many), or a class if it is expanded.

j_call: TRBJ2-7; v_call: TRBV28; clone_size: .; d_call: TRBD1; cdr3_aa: CASSSRRGFSYEQYF; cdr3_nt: TGTGCCAGCAGTTCGCGCAGGGGGTTTTCCTACGAGCAGTACTTC
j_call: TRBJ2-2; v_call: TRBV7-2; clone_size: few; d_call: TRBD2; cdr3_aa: CASSLERGGLRTGELFF; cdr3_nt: TGTGCCAGCAGCTTAGAGCGGGGGGGCCTTAGGACCGGGGAGCTGTTTTTT
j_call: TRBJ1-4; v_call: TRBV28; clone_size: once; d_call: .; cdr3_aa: CASSLGGVGANEKLFF; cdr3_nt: TGTGCCAGCAGCCTGGGGGGGGTGGGAGCTAATGAAAAACTGTTTTTT
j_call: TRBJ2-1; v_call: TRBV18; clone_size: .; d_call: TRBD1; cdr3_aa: CASSPPGNRGPTNEQFF; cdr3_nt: TGTGCCAGCTCACCACCGGGTAACAGGGGGCCTACCAATGAGCAGTTCTTC
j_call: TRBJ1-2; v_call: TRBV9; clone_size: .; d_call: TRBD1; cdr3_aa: CASSPRQGAQNGYTF; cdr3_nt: TGTGCCAGCAGCCCCCGACAGGGGGCGCAGAATGGCTACACCTTC
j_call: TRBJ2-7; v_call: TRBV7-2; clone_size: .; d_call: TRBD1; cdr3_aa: CASSSDRGWSYEQYF; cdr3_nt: TGTGCCAGCAGCTCGGACAGGGGGTGGTCCTACGAGCAGTACTTC
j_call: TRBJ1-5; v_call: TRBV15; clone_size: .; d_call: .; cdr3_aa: CATSIGRGDQPQHF; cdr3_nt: TGTGCCACCAGCATTGGCAGGGGAGATCAGCCCCAGCATTTT
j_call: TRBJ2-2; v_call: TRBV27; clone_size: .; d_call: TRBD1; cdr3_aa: CASSSGQGASGELFF; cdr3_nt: TGTGCCAGCAGTTCGGGACAGGGAGCGTCCGGGGAGCTGTTTTTT
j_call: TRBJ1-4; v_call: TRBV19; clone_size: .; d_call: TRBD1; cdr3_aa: CASSLGQGRFYEKLFF; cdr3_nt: TGTGCCAGTAGTCTTGGACAGGGGAGATTTTATGAAAAACTGTTTTTT
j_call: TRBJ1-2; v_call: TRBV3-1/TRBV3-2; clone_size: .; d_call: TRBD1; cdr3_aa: CASSQAQGYYGYTF; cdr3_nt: TGTGCCAGCAGCCAAGCACAGGGGTACTATGGCTACACCTTC
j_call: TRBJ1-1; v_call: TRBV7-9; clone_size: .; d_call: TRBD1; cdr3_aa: CASSFPSGTGGSEAFF; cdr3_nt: TGTGCCAGCAGCTTCCCATCCGGGACAGGGGGCTCGGAAGCTTTCTTT
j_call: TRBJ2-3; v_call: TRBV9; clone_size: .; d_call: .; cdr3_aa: CASSPHLSTDTQYF; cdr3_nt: TGTGCCAGCAGCCCACACCTGAGCACAGATACGCAGTATTTT
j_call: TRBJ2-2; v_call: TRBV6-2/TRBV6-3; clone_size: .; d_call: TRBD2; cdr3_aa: CASSFRTSGGPNTGELFF; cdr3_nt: TGTGCCAGCAGTTTCAGGACTAGCGGGGGCCCTAACACCGGGGAGCTGTTTTTT
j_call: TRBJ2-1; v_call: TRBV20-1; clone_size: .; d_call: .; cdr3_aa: CSASDGHSSYNEQFF; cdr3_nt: TGCAGTGCTAGTGATGGGCACTCTTCCTACAATGAGCAGTTCTTC
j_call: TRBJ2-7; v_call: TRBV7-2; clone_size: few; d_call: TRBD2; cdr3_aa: CASSLKWAGTSGSYEQYF; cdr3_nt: TGTGCCAGCAGCTTAAAATGGGCGGGGACTAGCGGCTCCTACGAGCAGTACTTC
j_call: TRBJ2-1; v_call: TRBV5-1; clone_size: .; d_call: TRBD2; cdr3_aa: CASSFPGTRVSNEQFF; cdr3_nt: TGCGCCAGCAGCTTCCCCGGGACTAGGGTGTCCAATGAGCAGTTCTTC
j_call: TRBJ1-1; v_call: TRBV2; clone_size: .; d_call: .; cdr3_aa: CASSVGRGGTEAFF; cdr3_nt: TGTGCCAGCAGTGTCGGGAGGGGTGGGACTGAAGCTTTCTTT
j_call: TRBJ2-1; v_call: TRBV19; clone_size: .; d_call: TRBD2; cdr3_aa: CASSMGAGGNNEQFF; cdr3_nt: TGTGCCAGTAGTATGGGAGCGGGGGGGAACAATGAGCAGTTCTTC
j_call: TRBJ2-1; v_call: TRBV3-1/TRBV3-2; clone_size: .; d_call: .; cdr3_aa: CASRSGYEQFF; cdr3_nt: TGTGCCAGCAGGTCGGGGTACGAGCAGTTCTTC
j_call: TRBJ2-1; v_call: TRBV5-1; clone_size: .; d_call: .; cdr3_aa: CASSLAKAVSYNEQFF; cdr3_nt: TGCGCCAGCAGCTTGGCCAAGGCGGTCTCCTACAATGAGCAGTTCTTC
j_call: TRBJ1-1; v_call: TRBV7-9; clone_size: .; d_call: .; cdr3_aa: CASSPSGYFTEAFF; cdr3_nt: TGTGCCAGCAGCCCCTCGGGTTATTTCACTGAAGCTTTCTTT
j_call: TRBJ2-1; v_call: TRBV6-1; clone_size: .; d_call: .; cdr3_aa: CASSEAQGNEQFF; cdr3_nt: TGTGCCAGCAGTGAAGCGCAGGGTAATGAGCAGTTCTTC
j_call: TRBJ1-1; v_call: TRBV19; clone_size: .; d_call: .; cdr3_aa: CASSRELNTEAFF; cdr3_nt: TGTGCCAGTAGTAGGGAGTTGAACACTGAAGCTTTCTTT
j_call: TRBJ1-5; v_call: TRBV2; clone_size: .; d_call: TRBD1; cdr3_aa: CASSTGTGVGNQPQHF; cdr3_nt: TGTGCCAGCAGTACCGGGACAGGGGTGGGTAATCAGCCCCAGCATTTT
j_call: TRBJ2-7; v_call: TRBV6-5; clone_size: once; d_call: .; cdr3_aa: CASSVERFSYEQYF; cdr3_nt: TGTGCCAGCAGCGTAGAGCGGTTCTCCTACGAGCAGTACTTC
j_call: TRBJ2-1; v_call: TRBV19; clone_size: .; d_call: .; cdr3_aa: CASSIVWRAHEQFF; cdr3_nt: TGTGCCAGTAGTATAGTCTGGCGGGCGCATGAGCAGTTCTTC
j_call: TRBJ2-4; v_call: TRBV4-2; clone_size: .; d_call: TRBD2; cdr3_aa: CASSQDPSGGAIAKNIQYF; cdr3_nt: TGTGCCAGCAGCCAAGATCCAAGCGGGGGGGCGATAGCCAAAAACATTCAGTACTTC
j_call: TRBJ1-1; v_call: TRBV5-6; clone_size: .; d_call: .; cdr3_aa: CASSLRYPLDKMNTEAFF; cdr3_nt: TGTGCCAGCAGCCTTCGATACCCCCTTGACAAGATGAACACTGAAGCTTTCTTT
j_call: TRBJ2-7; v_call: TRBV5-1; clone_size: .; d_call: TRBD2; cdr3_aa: CASSLASSGGAYEQYF; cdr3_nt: TGCGCCAGCAGCTTGGCATCAAGCGGGGGGGCCTACGAGCAGTACTTC
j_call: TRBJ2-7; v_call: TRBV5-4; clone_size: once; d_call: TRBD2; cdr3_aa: CASSIREGYEQYF; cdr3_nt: TGTGCCAGCAGCATCAGGGAGGGATACGAGCAGTACTTC
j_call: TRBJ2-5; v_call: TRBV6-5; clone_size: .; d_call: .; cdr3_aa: CASSWEGGPQYF; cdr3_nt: TGTGCCAGCAGCTGGGAAGGGGGACCCCAGTACTTC
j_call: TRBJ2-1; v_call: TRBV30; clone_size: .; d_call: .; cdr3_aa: CAWSVHRVGQFF; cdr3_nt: TGTGCCTGGAGTGTACACAGGGTCGGGCAGTTCTTC